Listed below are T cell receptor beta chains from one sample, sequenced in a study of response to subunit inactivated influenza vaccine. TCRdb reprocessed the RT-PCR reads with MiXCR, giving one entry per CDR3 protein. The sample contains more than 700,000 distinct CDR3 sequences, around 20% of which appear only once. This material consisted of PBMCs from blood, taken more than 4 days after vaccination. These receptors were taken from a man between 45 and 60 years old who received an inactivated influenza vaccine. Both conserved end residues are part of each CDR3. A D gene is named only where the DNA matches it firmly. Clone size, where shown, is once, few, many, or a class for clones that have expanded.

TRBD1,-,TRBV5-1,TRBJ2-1,CASSDAGTDSYNEQFF,TGCGCCAGCAGCGACGCCGGGACAGACTCCTACAATGAGCAGTTCTTC
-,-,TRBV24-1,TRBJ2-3,CATSDEGRSTDTQYF,TGTGCCACCAGTGATGAGGGGAGAAGCACAGATACGCAGTATTTT
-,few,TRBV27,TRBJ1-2,CASSFTSGAYGYTF,TGTGCCAGCAGTTTCACATCGGGGGCTTATGGCTACACCTTC
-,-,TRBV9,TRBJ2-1,CASSADSFDEQFF,TGTGCCAGCAGCGCCGACAGCTTCGATGAGCAGTTCTTC
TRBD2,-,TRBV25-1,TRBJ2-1,CASSPPLVAGGNEQFF,TGTGCCAGCTCTCCCCCCTTAGTAGCGGGAGGCAATGAGCAGTTCTTC
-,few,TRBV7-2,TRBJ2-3,CASSDGPKDTQYF,TGTGCCAGCAGCGATGGGCCTAAAGATACGCAGTATTTT
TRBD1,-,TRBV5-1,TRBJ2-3,CASSHGQGASDTQYF,TGCGCCAGCAGCCACGGACAGGGGGCATCAGATACGCAGTATTTT
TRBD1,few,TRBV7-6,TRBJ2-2,CASSSDRATGELFF,TGTGCCAGCAGCTCGGACAGGGCCACCGGGGAGCTGTTTTTT
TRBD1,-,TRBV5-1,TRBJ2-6,CASSPGQTNSGANVLTF,TGCGCCAGCAGCCCGGGACAGACTAACTCTGGGGCCAACGTCCTGACTTTC
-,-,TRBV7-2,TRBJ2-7,CASSLTRDLNEQYF,TGTGCCAGCAGCTTAACCAGGGACTTGAACGAGCAGTACTTC
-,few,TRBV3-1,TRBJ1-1,CASSQGLEGDTEAFF,TGTGCCAGCAGCCAGGGTCTGGAAGGGGACACTGAAGCTTTCTTT
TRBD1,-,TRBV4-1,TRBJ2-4,CASSQDGRGSDIQYF,TGCGCCAGCAGCCAAGATGGCAGGGGGTCGGACATTCAGTACTTC
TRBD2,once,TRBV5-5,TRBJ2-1,CASSLAGGPRNEQLF,TGTGCCAGCAGCTTGGCGGGAGGGCCGAGAAATGAGCAGCTCTTC
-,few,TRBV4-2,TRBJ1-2,CASSQDYSPWSHGYTF,TGTGCCAGCAGCCAAGATTATTCCCCCTGGAGTCATGGCTACACCTTC
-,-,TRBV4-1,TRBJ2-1,CASSQEEQGYNEQFF,TGCGCCAGCAGCCAAGAGGAACAGGGCTACAATGAGCAGTTCTTC
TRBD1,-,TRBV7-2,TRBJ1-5,CASSFGTVGQPQHF,TGTGCCAGCAGCTTCGGGACAGTGGGTCAGCCCCAGCATTTT
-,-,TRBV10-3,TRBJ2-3,CAISERTGSDGGDTQYF,TGTGCCATCAGTGAACGAACGGGGAGTGATGGGGGGGATACGCAGTATTTT
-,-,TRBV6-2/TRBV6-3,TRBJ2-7,CASSHGGLRSDEQYF,TGTGCCAGCAGCCATGGGGGCCTCAGGTCCGACGAGCAGTACTTC
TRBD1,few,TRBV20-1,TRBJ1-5,CSAGTGSQPQHF,TGCAGTGCAGGGACAGGGTCTCAGCCCCAGCATTTT
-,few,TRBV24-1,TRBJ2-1,CATSESTGFEQFF,TGTGCCACCAGTGAGTCGACAGGCTTTGAGCAGTTCTTC
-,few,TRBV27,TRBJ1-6,CASSMEGAPLHF,TGTGCCAGCAGTATGGAGGGTGCACCCCTCCACTTT
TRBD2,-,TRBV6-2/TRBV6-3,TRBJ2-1,CASSYKVGLGLAGVFHNEQFF,TGTGCCAGCAGTTATAAGGTGGGGCTGGGGCTAGCGGGAGTTTTCCACAATGAGCAGTTCTTC
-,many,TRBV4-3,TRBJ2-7,CASSQGQGNYEQYF,TGCGCCAGCAGCCAGGGGCAGGGGAACTACGAGCAGTACTTC
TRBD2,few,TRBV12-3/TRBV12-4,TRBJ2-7,CASSSLAGGPSEQYF,TGTGCCAGCAGTTCCCTAGCGGGAGGGCCTTCCGAGCAGTACTTC
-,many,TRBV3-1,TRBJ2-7,CASSQAYEQYF,TGTGCCAGCAGCCAAGCCTACGAGCAGTACTTC
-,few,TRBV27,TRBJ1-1,CASSPRLKNTEAFF,TGTGCCAGCAGTCCCCGACTGAAGAACACTGAAGCTTTCTTT
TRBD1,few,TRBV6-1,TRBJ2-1,CASSSPGTGENEQFF,TGTGCCAGCAGCTCACCCGGGACAGGGGAGAATGAGCAGTTCTTC